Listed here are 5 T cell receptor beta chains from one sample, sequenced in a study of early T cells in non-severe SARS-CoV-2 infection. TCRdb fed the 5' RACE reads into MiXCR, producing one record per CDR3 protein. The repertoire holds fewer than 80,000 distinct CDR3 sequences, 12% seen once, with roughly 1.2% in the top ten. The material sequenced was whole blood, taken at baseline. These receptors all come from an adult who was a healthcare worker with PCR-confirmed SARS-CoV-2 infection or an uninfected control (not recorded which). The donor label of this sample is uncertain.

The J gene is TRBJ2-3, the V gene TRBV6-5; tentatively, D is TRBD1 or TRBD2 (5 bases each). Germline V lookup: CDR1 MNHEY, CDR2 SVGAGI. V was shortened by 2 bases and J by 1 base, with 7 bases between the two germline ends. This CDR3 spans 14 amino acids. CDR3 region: CASSYRGGTDTQYF. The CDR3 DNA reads TGTGCCAGCAGTTACCGAGGGGGCACAGATACGCAGTATTTT.

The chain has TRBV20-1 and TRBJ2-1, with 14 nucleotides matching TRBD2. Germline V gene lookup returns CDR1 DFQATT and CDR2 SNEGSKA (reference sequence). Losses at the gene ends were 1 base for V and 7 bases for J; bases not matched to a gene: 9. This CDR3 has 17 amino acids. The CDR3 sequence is CSARGLAGGQVSNEQFF. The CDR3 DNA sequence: TGCAGTGCTAGAGGACTAGCGGGGGGGCAGGTTTCGAATGAGCAGTTCTTC.

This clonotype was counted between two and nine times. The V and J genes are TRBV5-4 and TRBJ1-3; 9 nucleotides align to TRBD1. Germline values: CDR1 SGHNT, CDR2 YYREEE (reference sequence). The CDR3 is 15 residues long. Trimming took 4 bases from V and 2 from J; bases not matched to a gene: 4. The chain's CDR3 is CASSDGQGPGNTIYF. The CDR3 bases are TGTGCCAGCAGCGACGGACAGGGGCCTGGAAACACCATATATTTT.

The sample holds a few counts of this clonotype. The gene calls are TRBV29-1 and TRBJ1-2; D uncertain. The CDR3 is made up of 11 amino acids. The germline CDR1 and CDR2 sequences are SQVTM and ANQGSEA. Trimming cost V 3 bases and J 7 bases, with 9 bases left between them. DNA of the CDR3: TGCAGCGTTGATGCTGGGTCTGGCTACACCTTC. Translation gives CSVDAGSGYTF.

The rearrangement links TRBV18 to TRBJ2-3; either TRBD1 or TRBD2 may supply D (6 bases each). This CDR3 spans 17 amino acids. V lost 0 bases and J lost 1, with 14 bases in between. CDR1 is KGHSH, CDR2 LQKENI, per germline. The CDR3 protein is CASSPPTGGPGTDTQYF. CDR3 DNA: TGTGCCAGCTCACCACCTACCGGGGGCCCCGGCACAGATACGCAGTATTTT.